The T cell receptor beta chain described here comes from a study of T cell repertoires in cytomegalovirus infection. Study background: Recently identified HLA-C-restricted CMV epitopes and well-studied HLA-B-restricted CMV epitopes were used by the study. TCR beta signatures that were public indicated CMV infection and matching HLA type.

Study-wide findings and caveats: Cumulated frequencies of public TCR beta families served to identify carriers of CMV plus the relevant HLA. The ex vivo response was dominated by HLA-C-restricted CMV-specific TCR beta clonotypes.

TCRdb re-derived calls from the reads in MiXCR, one entry per CDR3 protein. The sample shows about 700,000 distinct CDR3 sequences, around a third of them seen only once. This clonotype was seen a handful of times. Antigen unknown. CDR1 and CDR2 from the germline V gene are MNHNS and SASEGT. The CDR3 runs to 16 residues. With 5 bases removed from V and 6 bases from J, the gap between germline ends came to 22 bases. The chain carries TRBV6-1 and TRBJ1-1; tentative D call: TRBD1 (5 bases). This clonotype originated in a human donor in good health (CMV status not recorded). Some clones in this sample may be carry-over from other donors' samples. The specimen comprised cultured PBMCs, sampled from culture after CMV antigen stimulation. As DNA, the CDR3 is TGTGCCAGCAGTAAACAGCCGCCCGGGGGAGGTTCTGAAGCTTTCTTT. It encodes CASSKQPPGGGSEAFF.